One and the same sample provided the 18 T cell receptor beta chains below, sequenced in a study of OX40 agonist ivuxolimab in advanced cancers. The method was immunoSEQ multiplex PCR; TCRdb's version includes in-frame clones alone and lacks a portion of them. Of roughly 100,000 clones listed, around 91% are singletons. The sequencing used CD4+ or CD8+ T cells sorted from blood, collected in a trial of the OX40 agonist ivuxolimab. The receptors stem from an adult with an advanced solid tumor such as melanoma, head and neck, liver or kidney cancer.

The rearrangement joins TRBV7-2 to TRBJ2-1; the match to TRBD2 covers 7 bases. The CDR3 contains 15 residues. J was trimmed by 3 bases and V by 3 bases; bases with no gene match: 5. Germline V gene sequence: CDR1 SGHTA, CDR2 FQGNSA. The CDR3 DNA follows: TGTGCCAGCAGCTTGGGGGGGACTTTCTACAATGAGCAGTTCTTC. Its protein is CASSLGGTFYNEQFF. The whole variable domain, remainder taken from reference TRBV7-2 and TRBJ2-1, is GAGVSQSPSNKVTEKGKDVELRCDPISGHTALYWYRQSLGQGLEFLIYFQGNSAPDKSGLPSDRFSAERTGGSVSTLTIQRTQQEDSAVYLCASSLGGTFYNEQFFGPGTRLTVL.

The chain uses TRBV11-2 and TRBJ2-4; TRBD2 is a possible D gene (5 bases). This CDR3 region has 17 residues. The germline V and J ends were trimmed by 0 bases and 0 bases, with 12 bases remaining between them. Germline V CDR1 and CDR2: SGHAT, FQNNGV. The CDR3 nucleotides are TGTGCCAGCAGCTTAGATCCGCCCAGCGGAGCCAAAAACATTCAGTACTTC. Translating gives CASSLDPPSGAKNIQYF.

The chain recombines TRBV30 with TRBJ2-5; D is unresolved. Germline CDR1 reads GTSNPN; CDR2 reads SVGIG (reference sequence). V was cut by 5 bases and J by 0 bases, with 10 bases left in between. The CDR3 sequence is 13 residues long. The CDR3 nucleotides read TGTGCCTGGGCCCCTGGGTACCAAGAGACCCAGTACTTC. This codes for CAWAPGYQETQYF.

The chain is built from TRBV9 and TRBJ1-3; D gene unclear. Trimming pared 0 bases from V and 0 bases from J, leaving 7 bases between. The CDR3 extends over 15 amino acids. Germline CDR1 reads SGDLS; CDR2 reads YYNGEE. The CDR3, as DNA: TGTGCCAGCAGCGTAGCTTTAGGCTCTGGAAACACCATATATTTT. Its translation is CASSVALGSGNTIYF.

The chain links TRBV30 to TRBJ1-2; the match to TRBD1 covers 10 bases. The germline V gene encodes CDR1 GTSNPN and CDR2 SVGIG (reference sequence). This CDR3 spans 14 amino acids. J was trimmed by 7 bases and V by 4 bases; bases with no gene match: 9. CDR3 coding DNA: TGTGCCTGGACGGACGGGACAGGGGATCCTGGCTACACCTTC. This encodes CAWTDGTGDPGYTF.

V usage is TRBV5-6 and J usage is TRBJ2-7; D is unresolved. V shed 4 bases and J shed 9 bases, with 26 bases lying between them. CDR1 and CDR2 from the germline V gene are SGHDT and YYEEEE. This CDR3 contains 16 residues. The CDR3 sequence is CASSLVSADALRWQYF. The CDR3 DNA follows: TGTGCCAGCAGCCTCGTGAGTGCGGACGCCCTAAGATGGCAGTACTTC.

The chain uses TRBV4-1 and TRBJ2-5; D could derive from TRBD1 or TRBD2 (5 bases each). V dropped 4 bases and J dropped 1 base, with 10 bases sitting between them. The germline gives CDR1 MGHRA, CDR2 YSYEKL. This CDR3 is 14 amino acids long. The CDR3 sequence is CASSPGPSQETQYF. In nucleotides, the CDR3 is TGCGCCAGCAGCCCGGGACCCTCCCAAGAGACCCAGTACTTC.

J is TRBJ1-1 and V is TRBV2, with a weak D call TRBD1 (5 bases). CDR1 and CDR2 from the germline V gene are SNHLY and FYNNEI. CDR3 length equals 13 residues. The germline V and J ends were trimmed by 7 bases and 6 bases, with 15 bases remaining between them. The CDR3 DNA reads as TGTGCCAGCAACGCGGGCAGGGCGTCTGAAGCTTTCTTT. Residues: CASNAGRASEAFF.

This clone showed up just once. The chain employs TRBV10-3 and TRBJ2-5; D is ambiguous. Trimming removed 3 bases at V and 1 base at J, with 12 bases between. The CDR3 is 15 residues long. The germline gives CDR1 ENHRY, CDR2 SYGVKD. CDR3 region: CAISEVRRAQETQYF. The DNA of the CDR3 is TGTGCCATCAGTGAAGTGCGCCGGGCCCAAGAGACCCAGTACTTC.

The chain recombines TRBV5-3 with TRBJ1-1, with a tentative D call TRBD1 (6 bases). TRBV5-3 is filed as an ORF, its function uncertain. This CDR3 is 16 amino acids long. V lost 2 bases and J 0 bases, leaving 14 bases between the germline ends. The CDR3 reads CARSLTPDRMNTEAFF. CDR3 bases: TGTGCCAGAAGCTTAACCCCGGACAGAATGAACACTGAAGCTTTCTTT.

V gene TRBV9 combines with J gene TRBJ1-4; TRBD1 matches at 7 bases. Germline V gene lookup returns CDR1 SGDLS and CDR2 YYNGEE. The V gene end was trimmed by 3 bases and the J gene end by 7 bases; junction bases not matched to a gene: 3. This CDR3 spans 13 amino acids. The CDR3 is CASSAGTAEKLFF. The CDR3 DNA follows: TGTGCCAGCAGCGCCGGGACAGCTGAAAAACTGTTTTTT.

The V gene is TRBV19, the J gene TRBJ1-1, with 7 bases fitting TRBD1. Trimming at V came to 5 bases and at J to 1 base, leaving 4 bases not matched to a gene. Germline V CDR1 and CDR2: LNHDA, SQIVND (reference sequence). This CDR3 has 14 amino acids. The CDR3 here is CASSLRDRNTEAFF. The CDR3 DNA reads as TGTGCCAGTAGTCTCCGGGACAGGAACACTGAAGCTTTCTTT.

This clone was detected once. This chain joins TRBV7-3 and TRBJ2-2; D is unresolved. The CDR3 has 19 amino acids. The V gene lost 6 bases and the J gene lost 4 bases, with 27 bases spanning the gap. Germline V gives CDR1 SGHTA, CDR2 FQGTGA. CDR3 sequence: CASSFIPGPSSLGTGELFF. The CDR3 bases are TGTGCCAGCAGTTTTATTCCGGGCCCGTCTAGTTTAGGCACCGGGGAGCTGTTTTTT.

This chain links TRBV6-5 with TRBJ2-6; D is undetermined. CDR1 is MNHEY, CDR2 SVGAGI, per germline. There are 14 residues in the CDR3. V lost 5 bases to trimming and J lost 0 bases, with 5 bases between them. The CDR3 region is CASSRDSGANVLTF. Written as DNA, the CDR3 is TGTGCCAGCAGTAGGGACTCTGGGGCCAACGTCCTGACTTTC.

The J gene is TRBJ2-5, the V gene TRBV18; D not resolved. V lost 0 bases to trimming and J lost 4 bases, with 3 bases between them. CDR1 and CDR2 (germline): KGHSH, LQKENI. This CDR3 has 12 amino acids. The DNA of the CDR3 is TGTGCCAGCTCACCACCCTTAGAGACCCAGTACTTC. This sequence encodes CASSPPLETQYF.

The CDR3 region is CASSPGGNTEAFF. CDR3 coding DNA: TGTGCCAGCAGCCCGGGAGGGAACACTGAAGCTTTCTTT. The chain carries TRBV6-1 and TRBJ1-1; no reliable D call. V lost 6 bases and J 1 base, leaving 9 bases between the germline ends. Germline loops: CDR1 MNHNS, CDR2 SASEGT. The CDR3 contains 13 residues.

J is TRBJ2-5 and V is TRBV4-2, with TRBD2 identical over 7 bases. Germline V gene lookup returns CDR1 LGHNA and CDR2 YNFKEQ. This CDR3 is built from 14 residues. Unmatched junction bases numbered 8, after V lost 0 bases and J lost 10 bases. As DNA, the CDR3 is TGTGCCAGCAGCCAAGATCAGCGGGACCCCCACCAGTACTTC. Protein: CASSQDQRDPHQYF.

In DNA, the CDR3 is TGTGCCAGCAGCTCACCACTTCGGTCTAATGAGCAGTTCTTC. This encodes CASSSPLRSNEQFF. The chain uses TRBV7-6 and TRBJ2-1; D ambiguous. V gave up 4 bases and J gave up 7 bases, with 14 bases separating them. Germline CDR1 is SGHVS and CDR2 is FNYEAQ. CDR3 length: 14 amino acids.